This T cell receptor beta chain was identified during a study of OX40 agonist ivuxolimab in advanced cancers. Study-wide context: A history of anti-PD-1, anti-PD-L1 or anti-CTLA-4 therapy was acceptable, and about 40% had some.

Produced via immunoSEQ multiplex PCR; TCRdb's table is partial and in-frame only. Of approximately 50,000 clones in the sample, approximately 84% were seen once. General study findings and limits: In CD8+ T cells, expanded clones were on average more numerous than in CD4+. Some of the nonresponding patients also showed low levels of normalized T-cell clonal expansion. At 0.1 to 3.0 mg/kg and by week 6, CD4+ and CD8+ T cells in the blood had expanded clonally.

Details on this clone: The antigen remains undetermined.

The sequencing here drew on CD4+ or CD8+ T cells sorted from blood, taken in a trial of the OX40 agonist ivuxolimab. This clonotype was sampled from an adult with an advanced solid tumor such as melanoma, head and neck, liver or kidney cancer.

The CDR3 DNA reads as TGCGCCAGCAGGCGACTAGCGGGAGAAGGGCGAGAGACCCAGTACTTC. It specifies CASRRLAGEGRETQYF. The V call is TRBV4-1, the J call TRBJ2-5, with 12 nucleotides matching TRBD2. CDR3 size: 16 residues. Trimming removed 6 bases from V and 4 bases from J; junction bases left unmatched: 9. CDR1 and CDR2 from the germline V gene are MGHRA and YSYEKL.